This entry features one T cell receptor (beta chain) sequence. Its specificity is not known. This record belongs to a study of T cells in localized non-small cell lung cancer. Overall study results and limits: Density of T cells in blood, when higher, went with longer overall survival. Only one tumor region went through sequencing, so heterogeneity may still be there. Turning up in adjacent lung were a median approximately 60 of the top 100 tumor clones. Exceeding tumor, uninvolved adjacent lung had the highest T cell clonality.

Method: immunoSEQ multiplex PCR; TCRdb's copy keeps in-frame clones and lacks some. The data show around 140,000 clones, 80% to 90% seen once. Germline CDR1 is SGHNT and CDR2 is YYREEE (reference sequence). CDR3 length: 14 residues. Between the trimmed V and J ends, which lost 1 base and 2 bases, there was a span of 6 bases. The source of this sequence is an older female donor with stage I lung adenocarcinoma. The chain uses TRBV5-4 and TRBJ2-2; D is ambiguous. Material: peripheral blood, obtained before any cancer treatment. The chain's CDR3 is CASSLPKNTGELFF. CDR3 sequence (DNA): TGTGCCAGCAGCTTGCCCAAAAACACCGGGGAGCTGTTTTTT.